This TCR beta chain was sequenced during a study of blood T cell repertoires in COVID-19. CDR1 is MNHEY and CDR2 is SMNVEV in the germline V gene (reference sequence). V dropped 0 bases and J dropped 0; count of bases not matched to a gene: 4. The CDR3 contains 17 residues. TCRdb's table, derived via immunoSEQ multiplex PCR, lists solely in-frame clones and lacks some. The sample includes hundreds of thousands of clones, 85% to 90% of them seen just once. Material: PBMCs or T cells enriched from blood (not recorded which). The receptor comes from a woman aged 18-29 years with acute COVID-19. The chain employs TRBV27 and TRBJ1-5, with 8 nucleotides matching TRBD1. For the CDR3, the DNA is TGTGCCAGCAGTTTATCGGGGACAGGAGCTAGCAATCAGCCCCAGCATTTT. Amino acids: CASSLSGTGASNQPQHF.